This T cell receptor beta chain originates from a study of cytomegalovirus exposure and HLA in healthy donors. The PCR used 60 Vbeta and 13 Jbeta primers. TCRdb's table, derived via immunoSEQ multiplex PCR, lists solely in-frame clones and lacks some. The sample contains 100,000 to 150,000 clones, about 80% of which appear only once. CDR1 and CDR2 (germline): SGDLS, YYNGEE. V shed 0 bases and J 1 base; nucleotides not matched to a gene: 4. The CDR3 sequence is 16 residues long. A word on this clone: Its antigen is unidentified.

Notes on the study in general: A later analysis showed TCR association rates differing by HLA locus, peaking at DRB1 and lowest at HLA-C. Data from an earlier analysis indicated that most TCR beta V segments were productive either about 87% or about 30% of the time.

This chain connects TRBV9 to TRBJ2-4; 7 bases fit TRBD2. This sequence was found in a woman aged 50 to 60 in good health and CMV-seronegative. The sequenced sample consisted of PBMCs. This chain's CDR3 is CASSVGREWAKNIQYF. CDR3 nucleotide sequence: TGTGCCAGCAGCGTAGGGCGGGAGTGGGCCAAAAACATTCAGTACTTC.